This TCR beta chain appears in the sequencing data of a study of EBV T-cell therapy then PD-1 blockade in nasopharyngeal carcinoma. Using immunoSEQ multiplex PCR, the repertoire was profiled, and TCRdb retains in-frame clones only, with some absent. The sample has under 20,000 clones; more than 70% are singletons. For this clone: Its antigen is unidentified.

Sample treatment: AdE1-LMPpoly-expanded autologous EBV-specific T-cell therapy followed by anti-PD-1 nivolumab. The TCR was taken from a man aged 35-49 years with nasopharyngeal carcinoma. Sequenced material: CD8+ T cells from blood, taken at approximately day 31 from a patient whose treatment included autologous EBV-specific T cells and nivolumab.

CDR3 in amino acids: CAWSSYSGGTSPTDTQYF. The DNA for the CDR3 is TGTGCCTGGAGTTCCTATAGCGGGGGGACTTCCCCCACAGATACGCAGTATTTT. The rearrangement joins TRBV30 to TRBJ2-3; TRBD2 matches 10 bases. CDR3 size: 18 residues. Germline CDR1 and CDR2: GTSNPN and SVGIG (reference sequence). J lost 2 bases, V lost 2 bases, and 13 bases had no gene match.